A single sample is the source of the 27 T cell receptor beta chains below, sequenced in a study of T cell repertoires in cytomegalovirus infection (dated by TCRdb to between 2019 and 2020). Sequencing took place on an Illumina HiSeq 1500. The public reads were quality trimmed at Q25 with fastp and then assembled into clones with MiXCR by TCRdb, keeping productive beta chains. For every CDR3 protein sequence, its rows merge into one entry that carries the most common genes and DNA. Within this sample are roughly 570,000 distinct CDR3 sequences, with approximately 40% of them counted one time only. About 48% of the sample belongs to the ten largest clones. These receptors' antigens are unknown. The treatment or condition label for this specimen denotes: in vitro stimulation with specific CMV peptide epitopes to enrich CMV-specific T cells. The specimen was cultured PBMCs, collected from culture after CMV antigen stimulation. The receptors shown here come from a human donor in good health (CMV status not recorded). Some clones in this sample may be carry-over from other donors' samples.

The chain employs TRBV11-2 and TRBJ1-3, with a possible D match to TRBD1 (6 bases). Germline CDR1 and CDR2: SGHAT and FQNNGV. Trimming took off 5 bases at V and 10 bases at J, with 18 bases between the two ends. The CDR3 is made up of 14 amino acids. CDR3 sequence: CASSRVGGFKTIYF. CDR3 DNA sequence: TGTGCCAGCAGCCGCGTAGGGGGGTTTAAGACCATATATTTT.

The CDR3 nucleotides are TGTGCCAGCAGTATGACGGTCGGGGAGCAGTTCTTC. It yields the protein CASSMTVGEQFF. The genes are TRBV2 and TRBJ2-1; no reliable D call. V was clipped by 5 bases and J by 10 bases, with 12 bases between them. The germline gives CDR1 SNHLY, CDR2 FYNNEI. The CDR3 has 12 amino acids. The entire variable domain, with the rest obtained from reference TRBV2 and TRBJ2-1, is as follows: EPEVTQTPSHQVTQMGQEVILRCVPISNHLYFYWYRQILGQKVEFLVSFYNNEISEKSEIFDDQFSVERPDGSNFTLKIRSTKLEDSAMYFCASSMTVGEQFFGPGTRLTVL.

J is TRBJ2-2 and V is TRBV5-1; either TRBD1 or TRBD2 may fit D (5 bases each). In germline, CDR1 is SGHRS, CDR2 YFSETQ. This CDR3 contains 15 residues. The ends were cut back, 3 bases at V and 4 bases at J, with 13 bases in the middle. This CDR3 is CASSYRTRGTGELFF. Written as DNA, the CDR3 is TGCGCCAGCAGCTATCGGACGAGGGGCACCGGGGAGCTGTTTTTT.

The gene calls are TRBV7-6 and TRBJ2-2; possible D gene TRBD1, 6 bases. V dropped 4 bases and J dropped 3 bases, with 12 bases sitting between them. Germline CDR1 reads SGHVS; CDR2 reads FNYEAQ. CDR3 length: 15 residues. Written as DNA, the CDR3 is TGTGCCAGCAGCTACCTGACAGGAGACACCGGGGAGCTGTTTTTT. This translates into CASSYLTGDTGELFF.

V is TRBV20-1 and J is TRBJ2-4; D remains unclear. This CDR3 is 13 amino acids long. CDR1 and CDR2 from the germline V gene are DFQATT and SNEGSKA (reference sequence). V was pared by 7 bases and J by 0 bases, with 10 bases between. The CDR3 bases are TGCAGTGGGCGGCGGAAAGCCAAAAACATTCAGTACTTC. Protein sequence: CSGRRKAKNIQYF.

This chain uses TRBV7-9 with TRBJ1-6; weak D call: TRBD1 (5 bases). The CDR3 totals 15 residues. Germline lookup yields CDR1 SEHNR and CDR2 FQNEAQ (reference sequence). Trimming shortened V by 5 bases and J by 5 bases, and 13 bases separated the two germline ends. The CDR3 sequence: CASSPAGGDNSPLHF. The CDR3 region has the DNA TGTGCCAGCAGCCCCGCCGGGGGAGATAATTCACCCCTCCACTTT.

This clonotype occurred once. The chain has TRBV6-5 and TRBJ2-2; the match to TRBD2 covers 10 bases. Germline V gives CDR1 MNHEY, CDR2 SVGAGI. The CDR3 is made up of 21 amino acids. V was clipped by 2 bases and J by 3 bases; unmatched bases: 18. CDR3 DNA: TGTGCCAGCAGTTACATCCCGCCGCTAGCGGGGGATCCCGCGTACACCGGGGAGCTGTTTTTT. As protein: CASSYIPPLAGDPAYTGELFF.

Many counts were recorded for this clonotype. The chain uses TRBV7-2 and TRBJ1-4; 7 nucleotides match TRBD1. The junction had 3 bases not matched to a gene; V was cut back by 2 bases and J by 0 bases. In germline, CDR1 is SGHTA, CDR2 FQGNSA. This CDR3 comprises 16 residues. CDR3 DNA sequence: TGTGCCAGCAGCTTAAGGGGGACAGCAACTAATGAAAAACTGTTTTTT. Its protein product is CASSLRGTATNEKLFF.

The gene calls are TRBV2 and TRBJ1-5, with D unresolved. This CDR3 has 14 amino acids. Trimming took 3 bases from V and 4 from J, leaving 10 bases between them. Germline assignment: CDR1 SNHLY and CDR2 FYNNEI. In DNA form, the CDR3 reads TGTGCCAGCAGTGACACAGTGGGTAATCAGCCCCAGCATTTT. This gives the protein CASSDTVGNQPQHF. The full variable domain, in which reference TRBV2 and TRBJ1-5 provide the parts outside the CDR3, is EPEVTQTPSHQVTQMGQEVILRCVPISNHLYFYWYRQILGQKVEFLVSFYNNEISEKSEIFDDQFSVERPDGSNFTLKIRSTKLEDSAMYFCASSDTVGNQPQHFGDGTRLSIL.

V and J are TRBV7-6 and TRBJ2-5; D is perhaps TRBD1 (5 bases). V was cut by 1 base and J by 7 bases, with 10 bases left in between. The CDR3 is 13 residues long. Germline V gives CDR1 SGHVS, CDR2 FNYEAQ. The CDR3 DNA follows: TGTGCCAGCAGCTTAGGACAGTGGCGGACCCAGTACTTC. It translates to CASSLGQWRTQYF.

Here the CDR3 reads CASSLILAGVSEQFF. CDR3 bases: TGTGCCAGCAGCTTAATACTAGCGGGGGTTAGTGAGCAGTTCTTC. The J gene is TRBJ2-1, the V gene TRBV7-2; 11 bases match TRBD2. With 2 bases clipped from V and 9 bases from J, the junction kept 6 bases outside the gene matches. CDR3 size: 15 residues. Germline CDR1 is SGHTA and CDR2 is FQGNSA.

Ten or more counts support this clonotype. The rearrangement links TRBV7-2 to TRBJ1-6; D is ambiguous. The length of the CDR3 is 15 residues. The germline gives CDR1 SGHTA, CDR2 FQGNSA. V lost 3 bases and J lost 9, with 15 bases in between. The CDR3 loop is CASSLSAGGSSPLHF. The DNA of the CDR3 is TGTGCCAGCAGCTTGTCGGCGGGAGGAAGTTCACCCCTCCACTTT.

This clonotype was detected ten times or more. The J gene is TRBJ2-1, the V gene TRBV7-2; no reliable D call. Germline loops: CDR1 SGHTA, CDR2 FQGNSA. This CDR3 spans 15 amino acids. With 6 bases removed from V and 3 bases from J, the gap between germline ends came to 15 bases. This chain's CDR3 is CASRSMSVVYNEQFF. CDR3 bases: TGTGCCAGCAGGTCCATGAGCGTCGTCTACAATGAGCAGTTCTTC.

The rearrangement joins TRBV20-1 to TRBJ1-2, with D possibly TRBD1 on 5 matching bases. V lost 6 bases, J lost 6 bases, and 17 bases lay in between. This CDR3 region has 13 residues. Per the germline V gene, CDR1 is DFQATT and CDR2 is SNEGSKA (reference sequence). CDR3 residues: CSAPRRGVHGYTF. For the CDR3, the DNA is TGCAGTGCCCCCCGCCGGGGGGTACATGGCTACACCTTC.

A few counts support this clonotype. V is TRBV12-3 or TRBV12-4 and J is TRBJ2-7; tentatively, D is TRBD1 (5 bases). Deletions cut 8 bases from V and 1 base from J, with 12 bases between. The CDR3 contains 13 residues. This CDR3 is CASGRTGSYEQYF. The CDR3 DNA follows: TGTGCCAGCGGGCGAACAGGATCCTACGAGCAGTACTTC.

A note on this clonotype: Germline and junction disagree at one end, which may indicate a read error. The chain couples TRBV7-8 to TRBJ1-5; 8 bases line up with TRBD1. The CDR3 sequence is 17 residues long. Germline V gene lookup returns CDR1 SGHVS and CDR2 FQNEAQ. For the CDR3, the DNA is TGTGCCTGCAGCCCAAGGACAGGGATTTATAGCAATCAGCCCCAGCATTTT. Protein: CACSPRTGIYSNQPQHF.

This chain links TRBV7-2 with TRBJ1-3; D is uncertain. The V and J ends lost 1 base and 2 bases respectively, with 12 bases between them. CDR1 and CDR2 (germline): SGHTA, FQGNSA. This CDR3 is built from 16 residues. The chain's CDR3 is CASSLGGAGPGNTIYF. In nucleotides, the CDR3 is TGTGCCAGCAGCTTAGGAGGTGCTGGCCCTGGAAACACCATATATTTT.

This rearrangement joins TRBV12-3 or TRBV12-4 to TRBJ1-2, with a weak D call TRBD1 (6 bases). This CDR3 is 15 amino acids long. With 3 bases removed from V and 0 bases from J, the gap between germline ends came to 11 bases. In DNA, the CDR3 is TGTGCCAGCAGTTTCCGGGACATTGCTAACTATGGCTACACCTTC. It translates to CASSFRDIANYGYTF.

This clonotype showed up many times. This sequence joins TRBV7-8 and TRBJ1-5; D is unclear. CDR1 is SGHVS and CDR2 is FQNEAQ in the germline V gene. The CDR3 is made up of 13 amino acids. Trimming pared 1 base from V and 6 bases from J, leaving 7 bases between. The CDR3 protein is CASSLEEGQPQHF. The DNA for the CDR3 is TGTGCCAGCAGCTTAGAAGAAGGTCAGCCCCAGCATTTT.

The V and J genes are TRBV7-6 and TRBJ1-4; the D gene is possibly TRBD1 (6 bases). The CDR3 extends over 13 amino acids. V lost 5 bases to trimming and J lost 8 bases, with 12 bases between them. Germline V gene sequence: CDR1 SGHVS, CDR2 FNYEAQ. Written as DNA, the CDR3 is TGTGCCAGCAGCCCGATAGGACAGGAAAAACTGTTTTTT. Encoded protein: CASSPIGQEKLFF.

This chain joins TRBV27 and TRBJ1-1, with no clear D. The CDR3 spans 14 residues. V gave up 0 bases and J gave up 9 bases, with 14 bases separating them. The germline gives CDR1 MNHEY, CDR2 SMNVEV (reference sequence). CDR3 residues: CASSLSRMGLKAFF. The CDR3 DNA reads TGTGCCAGCAGTTTATCCCGGATGGGATTGAAAGCTTTCTTT.

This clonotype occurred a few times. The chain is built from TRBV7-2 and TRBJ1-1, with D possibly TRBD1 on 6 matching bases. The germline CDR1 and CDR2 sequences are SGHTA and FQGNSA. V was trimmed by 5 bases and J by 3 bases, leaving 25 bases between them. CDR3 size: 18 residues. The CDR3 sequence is CASSPYATGRLGYTEAFF. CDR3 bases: TGTGCCAGCAGCCCCTACGCTACAGGGCGGTTGGGATACACTGAAGCTTTCTTT.

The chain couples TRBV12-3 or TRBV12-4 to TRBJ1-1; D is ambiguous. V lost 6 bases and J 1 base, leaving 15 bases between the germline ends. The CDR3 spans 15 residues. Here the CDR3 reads CASRQDGSGNTEAFF. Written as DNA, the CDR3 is TGTGCCAGCAGGCAGGACGGTTCCGGGAACACTGAAGCTTTCTTT.

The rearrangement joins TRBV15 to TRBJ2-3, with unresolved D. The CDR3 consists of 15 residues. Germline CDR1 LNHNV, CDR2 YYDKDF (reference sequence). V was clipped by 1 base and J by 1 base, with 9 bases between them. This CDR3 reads CATSRVTPGTDTQYF. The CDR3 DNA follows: TGTGCCACCAGCAGAGTTACCCCTGGCACAGATACGCAGTATTTT.

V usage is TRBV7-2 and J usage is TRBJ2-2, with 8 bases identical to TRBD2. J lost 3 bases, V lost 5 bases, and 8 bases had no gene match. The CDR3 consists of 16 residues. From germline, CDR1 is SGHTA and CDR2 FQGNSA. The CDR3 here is CASSPSAGGYTGELFF. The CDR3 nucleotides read TGTGCCAGCAGCCCCTCTGCGGGAGGCTACACCGGGGAGCTGTTTTTT. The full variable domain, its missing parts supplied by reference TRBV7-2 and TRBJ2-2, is GAGVSQSPSNKVTEKGKDVELRCDPISGHTALYWYRQSLGQGLEFLIYFQGNSAPDKSGLPSDRFSAERTGGSVSTLTIQRTQQEDSAVYLCASSPSAGGYTGELFFGEGSRLTVL.

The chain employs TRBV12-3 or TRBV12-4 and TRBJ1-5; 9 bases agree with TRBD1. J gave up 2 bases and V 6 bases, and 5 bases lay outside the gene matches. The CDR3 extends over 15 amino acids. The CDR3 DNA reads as TGTGCCAGCAGGGTACAGGGGGCAGGCAATCAGCCCCAGCATTTT. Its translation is CASRVQGAGNQPQHF.

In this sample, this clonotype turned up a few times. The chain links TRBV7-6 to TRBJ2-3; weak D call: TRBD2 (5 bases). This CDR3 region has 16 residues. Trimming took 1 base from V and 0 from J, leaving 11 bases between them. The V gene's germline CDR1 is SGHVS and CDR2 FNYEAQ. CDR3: CASSLGTRLSTDTQYF. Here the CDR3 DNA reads TGTGCCAGCAGCTTAGGGACTCGTCTTAGCACAGATACGCAGTATTTT.